This TCR beta chain was found in a study of blood T cell repertoires in COVID-19. Clones were read by immunoSEQ multiplex PCR, and TCRdb kept only the in-frame ones, dropping some. The sample lists nearly 200,000 clones, roughly 86% occurring once. The CDR3 length is 15 residues. Germline V CDR1 and CDR2: SGHRS, YFSETQ. V dropped 4 bases and J dropped 4; count of bases not matched to a gene: 7. This sequence originates from a woman aged 70-85 years with active or convalescent COVID-19. This chain joins TRBV5-1 and TRBJ1-2; 10 bases fit TRBD1. Sequencing was done on a sample of peripheral blood. The CDR3 nucleotides read TGCGCCAGCAGCATGAGACAGGGGGCAAGCTATGGCTACACCTTC. It codes for CASSMRQGASYGYTF.